The 10 T cell receptor beta chains in this list originate from one sample, sequenced in a study of tumor-infiltrating lymphocytes in glioblastoma multiforme. TCR beta libraries were built from RNA through three nested multiplex PCR rounds using modified ARM-PCR. TCRdb re-called the multiplex PCR reads through MiXCR, storing one row per CDR3 protein. The profile shows approximately 10,000 distinct CDR3 sequences, 66% of them singletons. Sequencing used brain tumor tissue. These receptor sequences come from a male donor with glioblastoma.

This clonotype appeared a single time. Germline is not matched at one junction end, which may reflect a read error. The V and J genes are TRBV20-1 and TRBJ2-4; 8 bases match TRBD1. Per germline, CDR1 DFQATT and CDR2 SNEGSKA (reference sequence). The CDR3 is 19 residues long. As DNA, the CDR3 is TGCAATGCTAGAGACCCGGACAGGGAGATTCGGAAAGCCAATAACATTCAGTACTTC. Residues: CNARDPDREIRKANNIQYF.

The chain carries TRBV12-3 or TRBV12-4 and TRBJ1-2; 8 bases agree with TRBD1. This CDR3 is built from 17 residues. Losses at the gene ends were 5 bases for V and 5 bases for J; bases not matched to a gene: 16. CDR3 coding DNA: TGTGCCAGCAGTCTGATACCAGGGACAGGAGGCGCTTATGGCTACACCTTC. Encoded protein: CASSLIPGTGGAYGYTF.

The V call is TRBV7-8, the J call TRBJ2-1; 7 bases map to TRBD2. The germline V gene encodes CDR1 SGHVS and CDR2 FQNEAQ. The CDR3 loop spans 15 amino acids. Trimming cost V 8 bases and J 8 bases; bases outside gene matches: 15. Here the CDR3 reads CASDLWKGLKYEQFF. The CDR3 coding sequence is TGTGCCAGCGACTTATGGAAGGGACTAAAATATGAGCAGTTCTTC.

The rearrangement uses TRBV11-2 and TRBJ1-1; TRBD1 agrees at 8 bases. This CDR3 spans 13 amino acids. After removal of 5 bases from V and 4 bases from J, the junction contained 3 bases not matched to a gene. CDR1 is SGHAT and CDR2 is FQNNGV in the germline V gene. The CDR3 coding sequence is TGTGCCAGCAGCGGAACAGGGGGCACTGAAGCTTTCTTT. As protein: CASSGTGGTEAFF.

The table lists this clonotype with a count of one. Mismatch with germline at one junction end may stem from a read error. The CDR3: CASSQEGIGGGSYEQYF. In DNA form, the CDR3 reads TGTGCCAGCAGCCAAGAGGGGATAGGGGGGGGCTCCTATGAGCAGTACTTC. The V and J genes are TRBV4-2 and TRBJ2-7; tentatively, D is TRBD2 (7 bases). The CDR3 is 17 residues long. Germline CDR1 LGHNA, CDR2 YNFKEQ.

This clonotype is medium-sized within its sample. The chain employs TRBV14 and TRBJ2-7; D is possibly TRBD2 (5 bases). V shed 1 base and J shed 7 bases, with 11 bases lying between them. This CDR3 region has 13 residues. From germline, CDR1 is SGHDN and CDR2 FVKESK. The CDR3 nucleotides are TGTGCCAGCAGCCAAGGCTCGGGGAGTGAGCAGTACTTC. Its translation: CASSQGSGSEQYF. The complete variable domain, with remaining parts taken from reference TRBV14 and TRBJ2-7, reads EAGVTQFPSHSVIEKGQTVTLRCDPISGHDNLYWYRRVMGKEIKFLLHFVKESKQDESGMPNNRFLAERTGGTYSTLKVQPAELEDSGVYFCASSQGSGSEQYFGPGTRLTVT.

There are a few counts of this clonotype. A read error may produce the germline difference seen at one junction end. V usage is TRBV11-2 and J usage is TRBJ2-1, with D tentatively TRBD2 (6 bases). Germline-derived CDR1 and CDR2 are SGHAT and FQNNGV. This CDR3 region has 16 residues. CDR3 sequence (DNA): TGTGCCACCAGCTTAAGCCCCCCTAGCGTGCACAATGAGCGGTTCTTC. This codes for CATSLSPPSVHNERFF.

A word on this clonotype: The junction departs from the called germline gene at one end, perhaps through a read error. The chain is built from TRBV6-1 and TRBJ1-1; 7 bases line up with TRBD1. The CDR3 totals 17 residues. In germline, CDR1 is MNHNS, CDR2 SASEGT. The CDR3 spells CASSYGTGVGAWTEAFF. The DNA for the CDR3 is TGTGCCAGCAGCTACGGCACAGGGGTTGGGGCGTGGACTGAGGCTTTCTTT.

Comment on this clonotype: A much larger clonotype is one base distant, so this may be a read error. V and J are TRBV18 and TRBJ2-7, with TRBD2 matching over 10 bases. J lost 4 bases, V lost 3 bases, and 6 bases had no gene match. The CDR3 spans 15 residues. CDR1 and CDR2 from the germline V gene are KGHSH and LQKENI. CDR3 amino acids: CASSPGSSGRYEQYF. The CDR3 DNA reads as TGTGCCAGCTCACCGGGGTCTAGCGGGAGATACGAGCAGTACTTC.

Points on this clonotype: The germline gene is not matched at one end of the junction; a read error may be the cause. V usage is TRBV6-5 and J usage is TRBJ2-3; 9 positions match TRBD2. This CDR3 region has 15 residues. Germline-derived CDR1 and CDR2 are MNHEY and SVGAGI. CDR3: CASSYDSGSTDTHYF. DNA of the CDR3: TGTGCCAGCAGTTACGATAGCGGGAGCACAGATACGCACTATTTT.